This section outlines one TCR beta chain sequence together with its context. This entry is derived from a study of blood T cell repertoires in COVID-19. Turning to the study itself: COVID-19 samples from acute and convalescent phases originated in the United States, Italy and Spain.

Study processing details: Reference gene primer amplification yielded estimated nucleated cell counts. Clones were read by immunoSEQ multiplex PCR, and TCRdb kept only the in-frame ones, dropping some. That table supplies the V and J calls and clone size; D and trimming were determined from the DNA. Altogether a few hundred thousand clones are present, about 86% being singletons, with the ten largest covering roughly a tenth. The germline V gene encodes CDR1 LNHDA and CDR2 SQIVND (reference sequence). The CDR3 runs to 22 residues. Trimming took off 5 bases at V and 0 bases at J, with 29 bases between the two ends.

The receptor's source is a woman aged 50 to 60 who had recovered from COVID-19. Sequenced sample: PBMCs or T cells enriched from blood (not recorded which). The J gene is TRBJ1-6, the V gene TRBV19; TRBD1 is a possible D gene (5 bases). CDR3 DNA sequence: TGTGCCAGTAGTCTCCGAAGGGAAGGAGGGCAGGGTGAGATCTCCTATAATTCACCCCTCCACTTT. Protein product: CASSLRREGGQGEISYNSPLHF.